This T cell receptor (beta chain) was observed in a study of tumor and adjacent non-tumor tissue in lung cancer. RNA was extracted from bulk tissue without any cell sorting. Distant lung tissue was collected more than 3 cm away from the tumor edge. The V end lost 8 bases, the J end lost 2 bases, and 22 bases lay between the germline ends. Germline V gene sequence: CDR1 SGHKS, CDR2 YYEKEE (reference sequence). The CDR3 is 16 amino acids. Study conclusions and caveats: Top 100 clones took a larger repertoire share in normal lung. TCR diversity was significantly greater in tumor than normal lung tissue.

TCRbeta libraries were built with three rounds of nested PCR, modified from ARM-PCR. MiXCR was run by TCRdb on the multiplex PCR reads, yielding one entry per CDR3 protein. The data contain some 80,000 distinct CDR3 sequences, 75% to 85% of them singletons. A few counts support this clonotype. Its antigen is unknown. This clonotype originated in a woman aged 45-59 years with non-small cell lung cancer. Sample: distant non-tumor lung tissue. The rearrangement joins TRBV5-5 to TRBJ1-2, with D possibly being TRBD1 (6 bases). CDR3: CARSRQGGDTNYGYTF. Written as DNA, the CDR3 is TGTGCCAGGAGCCGACAAGGGGGAGATACGAACTATGGCTACACCTTC.